The 2 T cell receptor beta chains below come from one sample, sequenced in a study of blood T cell repertoires in COVID-19. Sequenced by immunoSEQ multiplex PCR; TCRdb stores in-frame clones only, minus some. The sample carries over 350,000 clones, around 86% recorded once. Sequencing used peripheral blood. These receptors came from a woman aged 25 to 39 with active or convalescent COVID-19.

The chain recombines TRBV19 with TRBJ1-1; D is undetermined. Germline CDR1 and CDR2: LNHDA and SQIVND (reference sequence). This CDR3 is 13 amino acids long. The V and J ends lost 7 bases and 5 bases respectively, with 14 bases between them. In DNA form, the CDR3 reads TGTGCCAGTATGGTGTCGGGGTGGACTGAAGCTTTCTTT. This gives the protein CASMVSGWTEAFF.

V gene TRBV2 combines with J gene TRBJ1-1; 11 nucleotides match TRBD1. CDR3 length: 16 amino acids. Germline CDR1 SNHLY, CDR2 FYNNEI. V shed 8 bases, J shed 3 bases, and the junction held 11 bases outside the gene matches. The DNA for the CDR3 is TGTGCCAGCCAACCCCGGACAGGGGGCTCATACACTGAAGCTTTCTTT. Translation: CASQPRTGGSYTEAFF.